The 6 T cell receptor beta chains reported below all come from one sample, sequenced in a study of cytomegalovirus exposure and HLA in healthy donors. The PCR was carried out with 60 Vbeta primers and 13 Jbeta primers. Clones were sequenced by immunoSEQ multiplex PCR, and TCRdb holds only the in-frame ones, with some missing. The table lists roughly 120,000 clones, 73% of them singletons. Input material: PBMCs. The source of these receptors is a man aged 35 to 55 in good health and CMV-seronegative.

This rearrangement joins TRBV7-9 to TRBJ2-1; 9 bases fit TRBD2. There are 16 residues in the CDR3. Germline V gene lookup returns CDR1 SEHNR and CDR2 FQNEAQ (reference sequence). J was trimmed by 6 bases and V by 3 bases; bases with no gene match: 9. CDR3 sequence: CASSFPTTGLANEQFF. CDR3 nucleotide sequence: TGTGCCAGCAGCTTCCCCACCACGGGACTAGCCAATGAGCAGTTCTTC.

The CDR3 DNA reads TGTGCCAGCAGCCAGGACAGGCCTCGGTATTCACCCCTCCACTTT. Its translation is CASSQDRPRYSPLHF. The rearrangement uses TRBV14 and TRBJ1-6, with 7 bases fitting TRBD1. The CDR3 covers 15 residues. Losses at the gene ends were 3 bases for V and 8 bases for J; bases not matched to a gene: 7. Germline CDR1 is SGHDN and CDR2 is FVKESK.

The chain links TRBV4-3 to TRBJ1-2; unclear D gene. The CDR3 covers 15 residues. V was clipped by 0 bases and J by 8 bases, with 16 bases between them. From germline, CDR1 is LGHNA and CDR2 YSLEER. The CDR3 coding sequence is TGCGCCAGCAGCCAAGATCAAGAGAGGGTTAGGGGCTACACCTTC. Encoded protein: CASSQDQERVRGYTF.

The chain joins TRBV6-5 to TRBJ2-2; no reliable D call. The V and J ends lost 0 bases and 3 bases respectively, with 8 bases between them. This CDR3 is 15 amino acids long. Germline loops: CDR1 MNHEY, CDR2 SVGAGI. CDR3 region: CASSYSNGDTGELFF. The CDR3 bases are TGTGCCAGCAGTTACTCGAACGGTGACACCGGGGAGCTGTTTTTT.

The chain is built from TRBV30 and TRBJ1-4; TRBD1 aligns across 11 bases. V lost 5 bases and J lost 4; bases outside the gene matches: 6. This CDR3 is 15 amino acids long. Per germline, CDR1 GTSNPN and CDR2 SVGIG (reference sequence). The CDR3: CAWDTGTGGNEKLFF. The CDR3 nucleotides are TGTGCCTGGGATACCGGGACAGGGGGTAATGAAAAACTGTTTTTT.

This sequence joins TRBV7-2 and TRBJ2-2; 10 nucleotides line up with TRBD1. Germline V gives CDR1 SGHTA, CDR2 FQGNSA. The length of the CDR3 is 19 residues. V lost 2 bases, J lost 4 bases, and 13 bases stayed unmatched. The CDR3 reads CASSLTGTGASWGTGELFF. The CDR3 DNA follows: TGTGCCAGCAGCTTAACCGGGACAGGGGCTTCCTGGGGCACCGGGGAGCTGTTTTTT.